This T cell receptor (beta chain) stems from a study of identical twins. This clonotype was seen more than once but under ten times. Its antigen is undetermined. Looked up from germline, CDR1 is MDHEN and CDR2 is SYDVKM. V lost 0 bases to trimming and J lost 5 bases, with 16 bases between them. The CDR3 contains 16 residues. Template switching added a universal primer binding site, and final cDNA carried unique molecular identifiers. TCRdb independently ran MiXCR on the 5' RACE reads; one entry per CDR3 protein. Of approximately 1.8 million distinct CDR3 sequences in the sample, around 33% were seen once. Study-level findings and limits: Modelling underestimated the level of out-of-frame TCR alpha sharing observed in monozygotic twins. The study drew conclusions from cross-sectional statistical analysis, not from following the same donors.

The sequencing input was cord blood. This TCR was recovered from a newborn girl in good health. The chain links TRBV28 to TRBJ2-5; D possibly corresponds to TRBD1 (5 bases). CDR3 protein: CASSLWAHSAGETQYF. CDR3 in DNA: TGTGCCAGCAGTTTATGGGCACACTCGGCAGGGGAGACCCAGTACTTC.